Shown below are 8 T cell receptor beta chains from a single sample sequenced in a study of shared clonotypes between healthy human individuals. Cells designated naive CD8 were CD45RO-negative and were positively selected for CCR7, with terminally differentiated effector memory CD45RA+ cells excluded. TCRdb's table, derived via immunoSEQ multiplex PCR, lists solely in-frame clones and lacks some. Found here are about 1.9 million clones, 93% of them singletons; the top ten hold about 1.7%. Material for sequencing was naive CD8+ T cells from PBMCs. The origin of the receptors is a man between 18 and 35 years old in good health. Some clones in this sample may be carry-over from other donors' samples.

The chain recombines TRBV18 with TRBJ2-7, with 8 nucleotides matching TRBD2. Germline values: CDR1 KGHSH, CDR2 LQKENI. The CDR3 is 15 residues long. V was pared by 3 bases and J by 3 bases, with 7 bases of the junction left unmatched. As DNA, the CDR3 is TGTGCCAGCTCACCTGCAATAGCGGGACTCTACGAGCAGTACTTC. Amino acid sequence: CASSPAIAGLYEQYF.

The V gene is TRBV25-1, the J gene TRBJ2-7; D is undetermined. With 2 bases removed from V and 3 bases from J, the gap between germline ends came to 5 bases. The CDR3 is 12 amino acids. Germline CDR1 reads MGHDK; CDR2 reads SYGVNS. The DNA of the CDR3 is TGTGCCAGCAGTGAAGGGAACTACGAGCAGTACTTC. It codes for CASSEGNYEQYF.

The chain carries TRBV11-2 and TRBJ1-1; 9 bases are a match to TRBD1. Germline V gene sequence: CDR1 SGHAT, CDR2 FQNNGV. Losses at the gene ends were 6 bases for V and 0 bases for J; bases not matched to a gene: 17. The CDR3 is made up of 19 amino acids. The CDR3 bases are TGTGCCAGCAGTTATAAGACCGGGACAGGGTTCTTTATGAACACTGAAGCTTTCTTT. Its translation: CASSYKTGTGFFMNTEAFF.

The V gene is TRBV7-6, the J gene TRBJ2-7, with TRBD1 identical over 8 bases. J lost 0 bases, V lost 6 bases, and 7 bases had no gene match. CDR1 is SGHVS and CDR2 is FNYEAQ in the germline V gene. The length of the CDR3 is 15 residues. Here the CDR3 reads CASSSGTGASYEQYF. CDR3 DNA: TGTGCCAGCAGTTCCGGGACAGGTGCCTCCTACGAGCAGTACTTC.

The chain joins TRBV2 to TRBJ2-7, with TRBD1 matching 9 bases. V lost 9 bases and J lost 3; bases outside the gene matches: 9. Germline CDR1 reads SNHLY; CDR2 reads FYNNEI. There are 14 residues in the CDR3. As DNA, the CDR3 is TGTGCCAGTGAACAGGGGGCGTCGGTCTACGAGCAGTACTTC. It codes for CASEQGASVYEQYF.

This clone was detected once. In DNA form, the CDR3 reads TGTGCCAGCAGCTTTTTCAGGGGGGCAGATACGCAGTATTTT. It yields the protein CASSFFRGADTQYF. The chain joins TRBV7-8 to TRBJ2-3, with D maybe TRBD1 (7 bases). The CDR3 is 14 residues long. Germline V gene data show CDR1 as SGHVS and CDR2 as FQNEAQ. Deletions cut 3 bases from V and 4 bases from J, with 11 bases between.

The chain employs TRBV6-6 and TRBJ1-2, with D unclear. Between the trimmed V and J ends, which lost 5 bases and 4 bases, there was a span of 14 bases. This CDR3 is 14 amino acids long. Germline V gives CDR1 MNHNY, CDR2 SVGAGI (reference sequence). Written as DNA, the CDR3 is TGTGCCAGCAGTCCGCTCCGGGCCCCCTATGGCTACACCTTC. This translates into CASSPLRAPYGYTF.

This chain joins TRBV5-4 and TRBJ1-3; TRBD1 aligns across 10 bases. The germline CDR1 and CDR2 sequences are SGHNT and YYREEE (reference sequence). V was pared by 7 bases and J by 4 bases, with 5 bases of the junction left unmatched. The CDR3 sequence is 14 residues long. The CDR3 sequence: CASWDRGYGNTIYF. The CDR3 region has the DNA TGTGCCAGCTGGGACAGGGGTTACGGAAACACCATATATTTT. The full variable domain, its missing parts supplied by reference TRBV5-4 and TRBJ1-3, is ETGVTQSPTHLIKTRGQQVTLRCSSQSGHNTVSWYQQALGQGPQFIFQYYREEENGRGNFPPRFSGLQFPNYSSELNVNALELDDSALYLCASWDRGYGNTIYFGEGSWLTVV.